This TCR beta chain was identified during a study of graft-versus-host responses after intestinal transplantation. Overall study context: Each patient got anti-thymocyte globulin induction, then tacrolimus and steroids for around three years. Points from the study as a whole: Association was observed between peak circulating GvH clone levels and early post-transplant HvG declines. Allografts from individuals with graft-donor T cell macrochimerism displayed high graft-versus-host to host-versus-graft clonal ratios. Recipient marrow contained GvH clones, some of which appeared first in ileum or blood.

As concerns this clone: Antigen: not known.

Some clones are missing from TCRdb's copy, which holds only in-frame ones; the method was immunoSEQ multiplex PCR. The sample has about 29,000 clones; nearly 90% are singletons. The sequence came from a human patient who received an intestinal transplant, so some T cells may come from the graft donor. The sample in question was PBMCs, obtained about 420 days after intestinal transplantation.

The CDR3 is CASSKGIGGGYEQYF. The CDR3 region has the DNA TGTGCCAGCAGCAAAGGAATAGGGGGGGGCTACGAGCAGTACTTC. V is TRBV21-1 and J is TRBJ2-5; the table's TRBD2 call for D was not verified on the DNA. The better agreement between TRBJ2-7 and the DNA end casts doubt on the J call. TRBV21-1 is assigned pseudogene status. CDR3 length equals 15 residues.